This T cell receptor (beta chain) was sequenced in a study of blood T cell repertoires in COVID-19. Germline V lookup: CDR1 SQVTM, CDR2 ANQGSEA. CDR3 length: 13 amino acids. The protocol was immunoSEQ multiplex PCR, while the TCRdb copy is restricted to in-frame clones and leaves out a portion. Here the sample spans hundreds of thousands of clones, 86% being singletons. With respect to this clone: At one end, the junction sequence differs from germline, possibly due to a read error.

Sequencing was performed on PBMCs or T cells enriched from blood (not recorded which). V is TRBV29-1 and J is TRBJ1-1; weak D call: TRBD1 (5 bases). The receptor was isolated from a woman in her fifties or sixties who had recovered from COVID-19. The CDR3, as DNA: TGCAGCGTTGAAGACGCAGGGATGGGGTGGCGCGCCTTT. The encoded protein is CSVEDAGMGWRAF.